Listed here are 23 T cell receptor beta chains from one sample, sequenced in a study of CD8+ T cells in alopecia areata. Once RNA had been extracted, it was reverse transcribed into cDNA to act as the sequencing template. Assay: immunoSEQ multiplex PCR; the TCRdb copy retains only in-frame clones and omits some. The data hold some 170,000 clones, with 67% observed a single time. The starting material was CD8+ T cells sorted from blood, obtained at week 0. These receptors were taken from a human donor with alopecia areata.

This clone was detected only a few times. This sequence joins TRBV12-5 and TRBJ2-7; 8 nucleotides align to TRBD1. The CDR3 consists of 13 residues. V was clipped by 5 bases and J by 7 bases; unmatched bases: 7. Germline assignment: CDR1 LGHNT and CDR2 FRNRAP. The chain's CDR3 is CASGPGQGLEQYF. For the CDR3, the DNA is TGTGCTAGTGGTCCAGGACAGGGATTGGAGCAGTACTTC.

CDR3 nucleotides: TGTGCCATTTACAGGGGGAATCAGCCCCAGCATTTT. This translates into CAIYRGNQPQHF. This chain connects TRBV10-3 to TRBJ1-5, with 8 bases that match TRBD1. The CDR3 extends over 12 amino acids. Trimming removed 9 bases from V and 4 bases from J; junction bases left unmatched: 2. CDR1 is ENHRY, CDR2 SYGVKD, per germline.

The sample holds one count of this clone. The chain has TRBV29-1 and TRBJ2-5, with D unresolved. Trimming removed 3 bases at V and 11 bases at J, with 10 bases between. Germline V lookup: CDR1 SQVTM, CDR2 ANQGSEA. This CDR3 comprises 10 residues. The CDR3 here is CSVDTGRQYF. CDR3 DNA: TGCAGCGTTGATACGGGTAGGCAGTACTTC. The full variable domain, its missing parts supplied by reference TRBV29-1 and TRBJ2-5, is SAVISQKPSRDICQRGTSLTIQCQVDSQVTMMFWYRQQPGQSLTLIATANQGSEATYESGFVIDKFPISRPNLTFSTLTVSNMSPEDSSIYLCSVDTGRQYFGPGTRLLVL.

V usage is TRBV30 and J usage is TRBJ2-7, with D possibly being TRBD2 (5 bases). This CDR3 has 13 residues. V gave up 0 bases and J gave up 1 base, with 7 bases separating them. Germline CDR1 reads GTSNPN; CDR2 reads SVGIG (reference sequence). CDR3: CAWSVSGSYEQYF. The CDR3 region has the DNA TGTGCCTGGAGTGTAAGCGGATCCTACGAGCAGTACTTC.

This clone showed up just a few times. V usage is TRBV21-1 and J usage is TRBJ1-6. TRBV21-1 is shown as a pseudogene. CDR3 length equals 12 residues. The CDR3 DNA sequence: TGTGCCAGCTCCGGGGGCGACAAACCCCTCCACTTT. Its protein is CASSGGDKPLHF.

CDR3 sequence (DNA): TGTGCCAGCAGCTCTCCAGGGTTGATAAGCGGGGGGGACGAGCAGTTCTTC. This gives the protein CASSSPGLISGGDEQFF. The V gene is TRBV7-2, the J gene TRBJ2-1; 10 bases line up with TRBD2. Germline values: CDR1 SGHTA, CDR2 FQGNSA. This CDR3 contains 17 residues. With V trimmed by 4 bases and J by 10 bases, 16 bases remained unmatched.

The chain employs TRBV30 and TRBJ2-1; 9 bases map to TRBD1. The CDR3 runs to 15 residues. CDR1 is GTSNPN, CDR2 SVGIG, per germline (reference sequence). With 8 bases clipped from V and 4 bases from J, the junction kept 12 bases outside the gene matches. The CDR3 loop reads CAATGQGGVYNEQFF. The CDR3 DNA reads TGTGCCGCAACGGGACAGGGAGGAGTGTACAATGAGCAGTTCTTC.

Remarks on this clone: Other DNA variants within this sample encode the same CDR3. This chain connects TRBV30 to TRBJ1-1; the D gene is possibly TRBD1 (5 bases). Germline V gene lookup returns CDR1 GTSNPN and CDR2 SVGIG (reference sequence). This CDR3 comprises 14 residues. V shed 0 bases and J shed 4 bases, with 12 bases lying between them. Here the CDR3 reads CAWSVGGAGTEAFF. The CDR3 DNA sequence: TGTGCCTGGAGTGTAGGCGGGGCGGGCACTGAAGCTTTCTTT.

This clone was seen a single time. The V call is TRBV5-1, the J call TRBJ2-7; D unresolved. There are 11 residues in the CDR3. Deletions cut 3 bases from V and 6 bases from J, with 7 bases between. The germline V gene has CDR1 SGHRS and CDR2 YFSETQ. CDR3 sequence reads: CASSSVGEQYF. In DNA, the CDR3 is TGCGCCAGCAGCTCTGTTGGCGAGCAGTACTTC.

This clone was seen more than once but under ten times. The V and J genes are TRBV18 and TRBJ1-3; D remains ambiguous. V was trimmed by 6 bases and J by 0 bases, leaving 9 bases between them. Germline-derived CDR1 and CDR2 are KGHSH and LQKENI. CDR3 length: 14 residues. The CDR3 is CASSPEGSGNTIYF. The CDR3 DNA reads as TGTGCCAGCTCTCCGGAGGGCTCTGGAAACACCATATATTTT. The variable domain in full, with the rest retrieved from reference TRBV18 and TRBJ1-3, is NAGVMQNPRHLVRRRGQEARLRCSPMKGHSHVYWYRQLPEEGLKFMVYLQKENIIDESGMPKERFSAEFPKEGPSILRIQQVVRGDSAAYFCASSPEGSGNTIYFGEGSWLTVV.

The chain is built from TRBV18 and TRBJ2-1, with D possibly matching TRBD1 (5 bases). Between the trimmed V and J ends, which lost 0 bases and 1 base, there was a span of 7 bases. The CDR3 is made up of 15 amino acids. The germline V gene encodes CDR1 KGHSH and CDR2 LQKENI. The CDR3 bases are TGTGCCAGCTCACCACCCGACAGTTCCTACAATGAGCAGTTCTTC. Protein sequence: CASSPPDSSYNEQFF.

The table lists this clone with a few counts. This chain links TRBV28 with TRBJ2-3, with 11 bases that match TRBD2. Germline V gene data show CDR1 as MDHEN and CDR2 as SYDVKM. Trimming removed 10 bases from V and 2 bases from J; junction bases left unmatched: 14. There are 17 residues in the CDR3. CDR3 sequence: CATQTPGLAGDTDTQYF. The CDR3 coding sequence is TGTGCCACCCAGACACCTGGACTAGCGGGTGACACAGATACGCAGTATTTT.

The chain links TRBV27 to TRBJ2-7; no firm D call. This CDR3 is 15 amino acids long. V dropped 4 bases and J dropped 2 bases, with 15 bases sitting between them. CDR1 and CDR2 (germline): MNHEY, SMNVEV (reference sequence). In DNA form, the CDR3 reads TGTGCCAGCAGTTCCGGCAGTTACATTCCCTACGAGCAGTACTTC. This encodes CASSSGSYIPYEQYF.

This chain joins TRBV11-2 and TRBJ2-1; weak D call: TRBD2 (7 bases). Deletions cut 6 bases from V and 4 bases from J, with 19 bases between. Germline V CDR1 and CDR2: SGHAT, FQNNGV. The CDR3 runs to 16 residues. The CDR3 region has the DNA TGTGCCAGCAGTCCCGTAGGGGGGGGTTCGTACAATGAGCAGTTCTTC. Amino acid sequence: CASSPVGGGSYNEQFF. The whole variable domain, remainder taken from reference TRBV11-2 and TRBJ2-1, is EAGVAQSPRYKIIEKRQSVAFWCNPISGHATLYWYQQILGQGPKLLIQFQNNGVVDDSQLPKDRFSAERLKGVDSTLKIQPAKLEDSAVYLCASSPVGGGSYNEQFFGPGTRLTVL.

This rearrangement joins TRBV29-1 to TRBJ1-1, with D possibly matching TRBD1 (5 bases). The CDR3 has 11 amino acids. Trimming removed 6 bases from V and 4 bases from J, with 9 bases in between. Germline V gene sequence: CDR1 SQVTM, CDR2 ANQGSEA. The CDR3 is CSVEGSTEAFF. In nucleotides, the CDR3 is TGCAGCGTCGAGGGGAGCACTGAAGCTTTCTTT.

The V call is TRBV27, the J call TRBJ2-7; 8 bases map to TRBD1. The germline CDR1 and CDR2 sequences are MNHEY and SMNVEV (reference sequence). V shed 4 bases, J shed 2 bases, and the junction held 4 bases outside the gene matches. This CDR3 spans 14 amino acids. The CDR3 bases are TGTGCCAGCAGTTCGGGACAGGACGCCTACGAGCAGTACTTC. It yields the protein CASSSGQDAYEQYF.

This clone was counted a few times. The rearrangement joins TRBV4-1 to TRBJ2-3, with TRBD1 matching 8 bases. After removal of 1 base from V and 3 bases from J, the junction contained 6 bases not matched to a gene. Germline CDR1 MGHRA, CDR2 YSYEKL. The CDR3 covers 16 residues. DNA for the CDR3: TGCGCCAGCAGCCAAGGCGTAGGACAGGGAACAGATACGCAGTATTTT. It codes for CASSQGVGQGTDTQYF.

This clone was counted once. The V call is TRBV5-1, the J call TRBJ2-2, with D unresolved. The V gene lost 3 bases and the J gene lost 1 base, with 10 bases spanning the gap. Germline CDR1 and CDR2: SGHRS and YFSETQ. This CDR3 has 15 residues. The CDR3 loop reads CASSSDLLNTGELFF. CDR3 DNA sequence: TGCGCCAGCAGCTCGGACCTGTTGAACACCGGGGAGCTGTTTTTT.

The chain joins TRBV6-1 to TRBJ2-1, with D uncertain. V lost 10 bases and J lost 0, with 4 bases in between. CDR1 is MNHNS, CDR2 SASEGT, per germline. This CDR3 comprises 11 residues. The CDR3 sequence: CATFSYNEQFF. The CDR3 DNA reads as TGTGCCACCTTCTCCTACAATGAGCAGTTCTTC.

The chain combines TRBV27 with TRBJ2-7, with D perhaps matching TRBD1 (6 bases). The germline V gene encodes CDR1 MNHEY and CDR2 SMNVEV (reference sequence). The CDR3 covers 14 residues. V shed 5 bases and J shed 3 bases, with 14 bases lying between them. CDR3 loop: CASSHRTEDYEQYF. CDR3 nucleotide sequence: TGTGCCAGCAGTCATCGGACAGAGGACTACGAGCAGTACTTC.

The CDR3 loop is CASSSESWPDTQYF. CDR3 sequence (DNA): TGTGCCAGCAGTTCGGAGTCCTGGCCAGATACGCAGTATTTT. The chain recombines TRBV27 with TRBJ2-3, with no clear D. The germline gives CDR1 MNHEY, CDR2 SMNVEV (reference sequence). This CDR3 is built from 14 residues. Trimming shortened V by 4 bases and J by 4 bases, and 12 bases separated the two germline ends.

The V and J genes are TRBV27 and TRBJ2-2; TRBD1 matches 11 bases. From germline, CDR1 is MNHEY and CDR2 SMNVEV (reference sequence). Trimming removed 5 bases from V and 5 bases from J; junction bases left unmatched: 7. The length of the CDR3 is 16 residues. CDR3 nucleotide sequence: TGTGCCAGCAGTACGGACAGGGGGCGGTGGACCGGGGAGCTGTTTTTT. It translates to CASSTDRGRWTGELFF.

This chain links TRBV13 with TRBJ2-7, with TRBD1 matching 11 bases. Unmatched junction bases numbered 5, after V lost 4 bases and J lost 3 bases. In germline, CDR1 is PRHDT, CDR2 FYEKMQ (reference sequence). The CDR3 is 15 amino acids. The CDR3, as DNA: TGTGCCAGCAGCTCCGGGACAGGGGGTCTCTACGAGCAGTACTTC. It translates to CASSSGTGGLYEQYF.